This T cell receptor beta chain was identified during a study of T cell changes during pregnancy in multiple sclerosis. The CDR3 sequence is 17 residues long. The method was immunoSEQ multiplex PCR; TCRdb's version includes in-frame clones alone and lacks a portion of them. The data hold under 35,000 clones, with 89% observed a single time. This sequence originates from a female donor with multiple sclerosis, enrolled in a pregnancy study. This chain connects TRBV21-1 to TRBJ2-7; the table's D call of TRBD2 was not tested on the DNA. TRBV21-1 is shown as a pseudogene. The sequencing here drew on CD8+ T cells from peripheral blood mononuclear cells, taken in the second trimester of pregnancy. Here the CDR3 DNA reads TGTGCCAGCAGCAACGAAGGAGTACTGATAAACTCCTACGAGCAGTACTTC. Its translation is CASSNEGVLINSYEQYF.